A single sample is the source of the 18 T cell receptor beta chains below, sequenced in a study of identical twins. Each CDR3 protein gets one entry after TCRdb re-called the 5' RACE reads with MiXCR. Of 250,000 or so distinct CDR3 sequences listed, 6.5% to 9.5% are singletons. The same sample was also studied in work on yellow fever vaccine responses in identical twins.

What was sequenced was CD8+ T cells sorted from blood. These receptors were taken from a woman aged 18-30 years in good health.

Ten or more counts support this clonotype. V usage is TRBV12-3 or TRBV12-4 and J usage is TRBJ2-7; the match to TRBD2 covers 7 bases. There are 13 residues in the CDR3. V dropped 5 bases and J dropped 4; count of bases not matched to a gene: 5. CDR3: CASSAPGGYEQYF. As DNA, the CDR3 is TGTGCCAGCAGTGCCCCCGGGGGGTACGAGCAGTACTTC.

This clonotype occurred a few times. The chain couples TRBV30 to TRBJ2-3; D remains unclear. This CDR3 has 15 amino acids. The germline CDR1 and CDR2 sequences are GTSNPN and SVGIG (reference sequence). Trimming took 2 bases from V and 0 from J, leaving 12 bases between them. The CDR3 loop is CAWSPNPPSTDTQYF. The CDR3 nucleotides are TGTGCCTGGAGTCCCAACCCACCTAGCACAGATACGCAGTATTTT.

This clonotype was detected many times. This chain uses TRBV4-3 with TRBJ1-1, with unresolved D. CDR3 size: 15 residues. Germline V gives CDR1 LGHNA, CDR2 YSLEER. The V and J ends lost 1 base and 0 bases respectively, with 9 bases between them. This CDR3 is CASSQARTVNTEAFF. The CDR3 DNA is TGCGCCAGCAGCCAAGCCCGGACGGTGAACACTGAAGCTTTCTTT.

In this sample, this clonotype turned up a few times. J is TRBJ1-1 and V is TRBV4-3; 8 bases fit TRBD1. The CDR3 has 15 amino acids. Trimming cost V 2 bases and J 3 bases; bases outside gene matches: 5. Germline V CDR1 and CDR2: LGHNA, YSLEER. CDR3 DNA sequence: TGCGCCAGCAGCCAAACACAGGGGGGGGACACTGAAGCTTTCTTT. Its translation: CASSQTQGGDTEAFF.

This clonotype was recorded a few times. The chain recombines TRBV4-3 with TRBJ2-7; D may be TRBD2 (5 bases). The CDR3 sequence is 15 residues long. Germline-derived CDR1 and CDR2 are LGHNA and YSLEER. V was clipped by 1 base and J by 2 bases, with 12 bases between them. This chain's CDR3 is CASSQGFSGPYEQYF. As DNA, the CDR3 is TGCGCCAGCAGCCAAGGGTTCAGCGGACCCTACGAGCAGTACTTC.

This clonotype was detected a few times. The gene calls are TRBV7-8 and TRBJ2-7; possible D gene TRBD1, 6 bases. Trimming took off 6 bases at V and 2 bases at J, with 17 bases between the two ends. This CDR3 region has 15 residues. Germline CDR1 is SGHVS and CDR2 is FQNEAQ. CDR3 coding DNA: TGTGCCAGCAGTGAGGGAACAGGGTCTACCTACGAGCAGTACTTC. Its protein is CASSEGTGSTYEQYF.

This clonotype was found a few times. The chain carries TRBV20-1 and TRBJ2-7; a weak D match, TRBD1 (6 bases). Germline-derived CDR1 and CDR2 are DFQATT and SNEGSKA (reference sequence). Trimming removed 3 bases at V and 0 bases at J, with 12 bases between. This CDR3 comprises 14 residues. The DNA of the CDR3 is TGCAGTGCTAGTCTAGGGGGAAGCTCCTACGAGCAGTACTTC. It encodes CSASLGGSSYEQYF.

The V call is TRBV5-1, the J call TRBJ2-7, with D perhaps matching TRBD1 (6 bases). The CDR3 runs 11 residues. The V gene's germline CDR1 is SGHRS and CDR2 YFSETQ. Trimming took off 4 bases at V and 6 bases at J, with 8 bases between the two ends. As DNA, the CDR3 is TGCGCCAGCAGCGGACAGTCCGAGCAGTACTTC. It yields the protein CASSGQSEQYF.

The chain recombines TRBV29-1 with TRBJ2-1, with 7 bases lining up with TRBD2. V lost 7 bases to trimming and J lost 5 bases; unmatched junction nucleotides: 17. This CDR3 has 16 residues. CDR1 is SQVTM and CDR2 is ANQGSEA in the germline V gene. The CDR3 bases are TGCAGCGCCGATATCCAAATCCTAGCGGTAGACAATGAGCAGTTCTTC. As protein: CSADIQILAVDNEQFF.

CDR3 nucleotides: TGTGCCAGCAGTGACCGGGACAGGGCCTCTGAGACCCAGTACTTC. It codes for CASSDRDRASETQYF. The chain employs TRBV27 and TRBJ2-5, with 9 nucleotides matching TRBD1. The CDR3 is 15 residues long. Looked up from germline, CDR1 is MNHEY and CDR2 is SMNVEV (reference sequence). After removal of 5 bases from V and 5 bases from J, the junction contained 9 bases not matched to a gene.

This clonotype has ten or more counts. This chain uses TRBV20-1 with TRBJ2-7; D uncertain. The V and J ends lost 6 bases and 3 bases respectively, with 18 bases between them. This CDR3 has 14 residues. Germline CDR1 reads DFQATT; CDR2 reads SNEGSKA (reference sequence). CDR3 bases: TGCAGTGCCCGCGGACCAACCAGCCTCTACGAGCAGTACTTC. Its translation: CSARGPTSLYEQYF.

Ten or more counts support this clonotype. CDR3 loop: CASLPGTHTGELFF. CDR3 DNA sequence: TGTGCCTCCCTGCCCGGGACGCACACCGGGGAGCTGTTTTTT. The J gene is TRBJ2-2, the V gene TRBV7-3; D tentatively reads TRBD1 or TRBD2 (5 bases each). Trimming pared 11 bases from V and 3 bases from J, leaving 16 bases between. This CDR3 region has 14 residues. Germline-derived CDR1 and CDR2 are SGHTA and FQGTGA.

The chain has TRBV4-3 and TRBJ2-1, with TRBD1 as a possible D gene (6 bases). Germline CDR1 is LGHNA and CDR2 is YSLEER. The CDR3 runs 15 residues. Trimming took 4 bases from V and 3 from J, leaving 13 bases between them. The CDR3 bases are TGCGCCAGCAGCCCCGGGGCAGGGGTCTACAATGAGCAGTTCTTC. Translated: CASSPGAGVYNEQFF.

This clonotype was seen repeatedly, ten times or more. The chain recombines TRBV12-3 or TRBV12-4 with TRBJ2-1; D uncertain. Trimming pared 3 bases from V and 8 bases from J, leaving 17 bases between. The CDR3 has 15 amino acids. CDR3 DNA: TGTGCCAGCAGTTTGCTAGAGACCTCTTCGGATGAGCAGTTCTTC. Translation: CASSLLETSSDEQFF.

The table lists this clonotype with a few counts. The rearrangement uses TRBV7-2 and TRBJ2-7; D gene unclear. The V end was cut by 0 bases, the J end by 6 bases, with 12 bases between. In germline, CDR1 is SGHTA, CDR2 FQGNSA. CDR3 size: 14 residues. The CDR3 DNA is TGTGCCAGCAGCTTAGCGCCAAGTACCCGCGAGCAGTACTTC. Its protein is CASSLAPSTREQYF.

J is TRBJ2-2 and V is TRBV30, with TRBD2 identical over 8 bases. The CDR3 covers 13 residues. J gave up 6 bases and V 1 base, and 1 base lay outside the gene matches. Germline V gene data show CDR1 as GTSNPN and CDR2 as SVGIG (reference sequence). The CDR3 loop is CAWSAGGSGELFF. Written as DNA, the CDR3 is TGTGCCTGGAGTGCGGGGGGGTCCGGGGAGCTGTTTTTT.

The V call is TRBV4-3, the J call TRBJ2-7; no firm D call. V lost 1 base and J 8 bases, leaving 12 bases between the germline ends. The length of the CDR3 is 13 residues. Germline V gene data show CDR1 as LGHNA and CDR2 as YSLEER. This CDR3 is CASSQGVGNQQYF. In nucleotides, the CDR3 is TGCGCCAGCAGCCAAGGGGTAGGGAACCAGCAGTACTTC.

The gene calls are TRBV4-1 and TRBJ2-1; 8 bases map to TRBD1. CDR1 MGHRA and CDR2 YSYEKL come from the germline V gene. This CDR3 region has 13 residues. Germline trimming cut 6 bases from V and 10 bases from J; bases unmatched to any gene: 8. The CDR3 region has the DNA TGCGCCAGCAGTCGTCAGGGGGCGCAGGAGCAGTTCTTC. It translates to CASSRQGAQEQFF.